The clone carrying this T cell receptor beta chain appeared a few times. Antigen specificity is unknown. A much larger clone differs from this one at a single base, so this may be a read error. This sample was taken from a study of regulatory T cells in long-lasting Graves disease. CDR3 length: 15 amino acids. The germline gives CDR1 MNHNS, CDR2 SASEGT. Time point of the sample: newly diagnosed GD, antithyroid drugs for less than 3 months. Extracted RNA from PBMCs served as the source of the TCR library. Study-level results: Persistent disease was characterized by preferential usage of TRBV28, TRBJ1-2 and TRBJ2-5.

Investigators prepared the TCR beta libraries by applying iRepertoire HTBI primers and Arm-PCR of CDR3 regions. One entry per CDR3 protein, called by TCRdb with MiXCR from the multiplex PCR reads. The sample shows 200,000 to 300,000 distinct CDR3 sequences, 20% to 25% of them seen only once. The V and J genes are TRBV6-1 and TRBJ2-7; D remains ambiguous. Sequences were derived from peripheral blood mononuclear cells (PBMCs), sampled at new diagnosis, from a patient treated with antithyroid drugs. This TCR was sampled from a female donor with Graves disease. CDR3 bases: TGTGTCAGCAGAGTCGTTGGAGTAGGGTCCGACGAGCAGTACTTC. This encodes CVSRVVGVGSDEQYF.